The 21 T cell receptor beta chains listed next were all sequenced from one sample in a study of cytomegalovirus exposure and HLA in healthy donors. It was with 60 Vbeta and 13 Jbeta primers that the PCR ran. Profiled with immunoSEQ multiplex PCR; TCRdb holds only in-frame clones, not every one. The table lists about 170,000 clones, 82% of them singletons. Sequencing was done on a sample of PBMCs. The receptors were sampled from a male donor in good health and CMV-seronegative.

This clone was counted a single time. The chain is built from TRBV5-1 and TRBJ1-1, with 7 bases identical to TRBD1. The CDR3 is made up of 18 amino acids. The germline gives CDR1 SGHRS, CDR2 YFSETQ. The junction had 16 bases not matched to a gene; V was cut back by 3 bases and J by 2 bases. CDR3 sequence reads: CASSSKPPDRRTNTEAFF. CDR3 DNA: TGCGCCAGCAGCTCTAAACCCCCGGACAGGCGCACAAACACTGAAGCTTTCTTT. Full variable domain (outside the CDR3, taken from reference TRBV5-1 and TRBJ1-1): KAGVTQTPRYLIKTRGQQVTLSCSPISGHRSVSWYQQTPGQGLQFLFEYFSETQRNKGNFPGRFSGRQFSNSRSEMNVSTLELGDSALYLCASSSKPPDRRTNTEAFFGQGTRLTVV.

This rearrangement joins TRBV7-6 to TRBJ1-1; TRBD1 matches 10 bases. This CDR3 has 14 amino acids. Trimming cost V 5 bases and J 5 bases; bases outside gene matches: 5. Germline V gene sequence: CDR1 SGHVS, CDR2 FNYEAQ. DNA for the CDR3: TGTGCCAGCAGCCTCGGGACAGGGGTTACTGAAGCTTTCTTT. Its translation is CASSLGTGVTEAFF.

V gene TRBV6-5 combines with J gene TRBJ1-2; D gene uncertain. The V and J ends lost 0 bases and 0 bases respectively, with 11 bases between them. This CDR3 region has 16 residues. CDR1 and CDR2 from the germline V gene are MNHEY and SVGAGI. CDR3 in amino acids: CASSYSAERANYGYTF. The DNA of the CDR3 is TGTGCCAGCAGTTACTCCGCGGAAAGAGCTAACTATGGCTACACCTTC.

The chain combines TRBV6-4 with TRBJ2-2; TRBD1 agrees at 12 bases. The CDR3 is 14 residues long. Trimming cost V 6 bases and J 4 bases; bases outside gene matches: 0. In germline, CDR1 is MRHNA, CDR2 SNTAGT. CDR3 region: CASRGQGATGELFF. The CDR3 DNA is TGTGCCAGCAGGGGACAGGGGGCCACCGGGGAGCTGTTTTTT.

The chain couples TRBV6-5 to TRBJ2-3; D is undetermined. This CDR3 has 11 amino acids. From germline, CDR1 is MNHEY and CDR2 SVGAGI. V lost 10 bases and J 5 bases, leaving 10 bases between the germline ends. This CDR3 is CANIPKDTQYF. The CDR3 DNA reads as TGTGCCAACATACCGAAAGATACGCAGTATTTT.

V usage is TRBV7-3 and J usage is TRBJ2-3; 7 bases are shared with TRBD2. The trim removed 2 bases at V and 4 bases at J, leaving 6 bases unmatched. This CDR3 has 15 amino acids. Germline-derived CDR1 and CDR2 are SGHTA and FQGTGA. The CDR3: CASSLSSGKADTQYF. In DNA, the CDR3 is TGTGCCAGCAGCTTATCGAGCGGGAAGGCAGATACGCAGTATTTT.

The V and J genes are TRBV6-6 and TRBJ2-5, with 13 positions matching TRBD2. V dropped 5 bases and J dropped 7; count of bases not matched to a gene: 7. Germline CDR1 is MNHNY and CDR2 is SVGAGI (reference sequence). This CDR3 spans 15 amino acids. The CDR3 nucleotides are TGTGCCAGCAGTCCAACGACTAGCGGGGGGAGGACCCAGTACTTC. Translated: CASSPTTSGGRTQYF.

As regards this clone: The conserved closing phenylalanine or tryptophan is absent in this CDR3, likely reflecting a read error. This chain uses TRBV10-3 with TRBJ2-7, with D unclear. CDR3 length: 14 amino acids. Germline lookup yields CDR1 ENHRY and CDR2 SYGVKD. V lost 0 bases, J lost 0 bases, and 6 bases lay in between. The CDR3 coding sequence is TGTGCCATCAGTGAGTCAGGCGGCTCCTACGAGCAGTACCTC. It encodes CAISESGGSYEQYL.

The gene calls are TRBV11-3 and TRBJ2-7, with 10 nucleotides matching TRBD1. V was clipped by 5 bases and J by 2 bases; unmatched bases: 6. Germline values: CDR1 SGHNT, CDR2 YENEEA. The CDR3 totals 15 residues. In nucleotides, the CDR3 is TGTGCCAGCAGCATAAGGACAGGGGGGGCCTACGAGCAGTACTTC. Its protein is CASSIRTGGAYEQYF.

The chain joins TRBV2 to TRBJ2-2; D remains unclear. From germline, CDR1 is SNHLY and CDR2 FYNNEI. V lost 5 bases and J 5 bases, leaving 9 bases between the germline ends. The CDR3 loop spans 13 amino acids. The CDR3 is CASSPRWTGELFF. The DNA for the CDR3 is TGTGCCAGCAGTCCTCGGTGGACCGGGGAGCTGTTTTTT.

The DNA of the CDR3 is TGTGCCAGCAGCCCGCCTGGAGCAGGGAGGGAGACCCAGTACTTC. Its translation: CASSPPGAGRETQYF. The chain is built from TRBV4-2 and TRBJ2-5; a weak D match, TRBD2 (6 bases). Trimming shortened V by 4 bases and J by 5 bases, and 17 bases separated the two germline ends. Germline assignment: CDR1 LGHNA and CDR2 YNFKEQ. The CDR3 length is 15 residues.

In its sample, this clone was seen a few times. The chain has TRBV6-6 and TRBJ2-5, with TRBD2 as a possible D gene (6 bases). The CDR3 is 16 amino acids. Germline V CDR1 and CDR2: MNHNY, SVGAGI (reference sequence). Trimming removed 1 base from V and 9 bases from J, with 21 bases in between. The CDR3 loop is CASSYWGTLTGGAQYF. In nucleotides, the CDR3 is TGTGCCAGCAGTTACTGGGGGACTCTGACCGGTGGTGCCCAGTACTTC.

Concerning this clone itself: Additional DNA sequences in this sample encode the identical CDR3. The chain links TRBV27 to TRBJ1-2; the match to TRBD1 covers 8 bases. The V segment lost 3 bases and the J segment 6 bases; nucleotides outside the gene matches: 12. There are 16 residues in the CDR3. The germline CDR1 and CDR2 sequences are MNHEY and SMNVEV (reference sequence). Here the CDR3 DNA reads TGTGCCAGCAGTTTGACAGGGGACCCCTCCCGGCATGGCTACACCTTC. It specifies CASSLTGDPSRHGYTF.

The rearrangement uses TRBV5-1 and TRBJ1-6; no reliable D call. Between the trimmed V and J ends, which lost 0 bases and 7 bases, there was a span of 11 bases. Germline CDR1 is SGHRS and CDR2 is YFSETQ. CDR3 length: 15 amino acids. The CDR3 nucleotides are TGCGCCAGCAGCTTGGCCGCGGGCTTCAATTCACCCCTCCACTTT. Residues: CASSLAAGFNSPLHF.

This clone was observed a handful of times. V is TRBV6-5 and J is TRBJ2-5; 9 bases fit TRBD1. The CDR3 is 16 residues long. Germline V gives CDR1 MNHEY, CDR2 SVGAGI. V trimming: 0 bases; J trimming: 4 bases; junction bases outside the gene matches: 6. Here the CDR3 DNA reads TGTGCCAGCAGTTACTCGAACAGGGGGCTAGGAGAGACCCAGTACTTC. Protein: CASSYSNRGLGETQYF.

The V call is TRBV21-1, the J call TRBJ2-2; the table's TRBD1 call for D was not verified on the DNA. TRBV21-1 is a listed pseudogene. This CDR3 contains 16 residues. The CDR3 loop is CASSEGQGPCAGELFF. The DNA for the CDR3 is TGTGCCAGCAGCGAAGGACAGGGCCCGTGTGCCGGGGAGCTGTTTTTT.

The rearrangement uses TRBV19 and TRBJ2-2; TRBD2 agrees at 11 bases. With V trimmed by 6 bases and J by 7 bases, 1 base remained unmatched. This CDR3 contains 13 residues. Germline assignment: CDR1 LNHDA and CDR2 SQIVND (reference sequence). As DNA, the CDR3 is TGTGCCAGTAGCGGACTAGCGGGCGGGGAGCTGTTTTTT. As protein: CASSGLAGGELFF.

The chain joins TRBV18 to TRBJ2-1; 7 nucleotides line up with TRBD2. CDR1 and CDR2 from the germline V gene are KGHSH and LQKENI. V shed 6 bases and J 2 bases; nucleotides not matched to a gene: 7. The CDR3 runs 15 residues. The CDR3 loop is CASSTVSGTYNEQFF. CDR3 DNA sequence: TGTGCCAGCTCTACGGTAAGCGGGACCTACAATGAGCAGTTCTTC.

The CDR3 protein is CASSLAGAEAFF. CDR3 bases: TGTGCCAGCAGCTTAGCGGGAGCTGAAGCTTTCTTT. The chain combines TRBV7-8 with TRBJ1-1; D unclear. The length of the CDR3 is 12 residues. Between the trimmed V and J ends, which lost 0 bases and 6 bases, there was a span of 5 bases. The germline V gene has CDR1 SGHVS and CDR2 FQNEAQ.

The V gene is TRBV4-2, the J gene TRBJ2-7; 7 nucleotides align to TRBD1. Germline CDR1 reads LGHNA; CDR2 reads YNFKEQ. V shed 1 base, J shed 0 bases, and the junction held 0 bases outside the gene matches. The CDR3 consists of 14 residues. The CDR3 bases are TGTGCCAGCAGCCAAGGGGACAGCTCCTACGAGCAGTACTTC. It encodes CASSQGDSSYEQYF.

This rearrangement joins TRBV5-8 to TRBJ1-1; D is undetermined. Trimming cost V 0 bases and J 1 base, with 16 bases left between them. The germline V gene has CDR1 SGHTS and CDR2 YDEGEE. The CDR3 totals 17 residues. This CDR3 is CASSLVGAGKGNTEAFF. The CDR3 nucleotides are TGTGCCAGCAGCTTGGTAGGAGCGGGGAAAGGGAACACTGAAGCTTTCTTT.